The entry below describes one T cell receptor (beta chain). Its antigen is undetermined. Trimming left V 5 bases short and J 3 bases short, with 8 bases between. Looked up from germline, CDR1 is GTSNPN and CDR2 is SVGIG (reference sequence). The CDR3 loop spans 11 amino acids. This record comes from a study of CD8 T cells in ankylosing spondylitis. Study conclusions and caveats: A TCR beta motif of eight highly homologous variants appeared characteristic of ankylosing spondylitis blood.

Library preparation for TCR beta used quantitative 5'-RACE with molecular barcodes. TCRdb reanalysed the 5' RACE reads using MiXCR and keeps one entry per CDR3 protein. The repertoire holds under 950,000 distinct CDR3 sequences, with 15% to 20% as singletons. This clonotype was obtained from a male donor with ankylosing spondylitis. This sequence joins TRBV30 and TRBJ2-7; D ambiguous. Sequenced: blood, either unsorted or a sorted T cell fraction (not recorded which). The CDR3 sequence: CAWQLDYEQYF. The CDR3 DNA reads TGTGCCTGGCAGTTAGACTACGAGCAGTACTTC.